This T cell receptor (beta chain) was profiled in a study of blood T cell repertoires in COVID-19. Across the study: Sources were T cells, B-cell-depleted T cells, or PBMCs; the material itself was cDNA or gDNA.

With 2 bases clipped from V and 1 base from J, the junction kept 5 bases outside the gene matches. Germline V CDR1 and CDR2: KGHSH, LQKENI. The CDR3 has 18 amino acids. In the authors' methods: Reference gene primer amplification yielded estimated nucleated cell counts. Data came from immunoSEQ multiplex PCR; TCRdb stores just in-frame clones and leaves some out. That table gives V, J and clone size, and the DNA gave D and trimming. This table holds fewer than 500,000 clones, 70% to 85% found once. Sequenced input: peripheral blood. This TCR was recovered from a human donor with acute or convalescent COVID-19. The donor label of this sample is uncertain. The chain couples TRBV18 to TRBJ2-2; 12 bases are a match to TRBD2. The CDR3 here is CASSPFGLAGLNTGELFF. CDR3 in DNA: TGTGCCAGCTCACCATTTGGACTAGCGGGGCTGAACACCGGGGAGCTGTTTTTT.